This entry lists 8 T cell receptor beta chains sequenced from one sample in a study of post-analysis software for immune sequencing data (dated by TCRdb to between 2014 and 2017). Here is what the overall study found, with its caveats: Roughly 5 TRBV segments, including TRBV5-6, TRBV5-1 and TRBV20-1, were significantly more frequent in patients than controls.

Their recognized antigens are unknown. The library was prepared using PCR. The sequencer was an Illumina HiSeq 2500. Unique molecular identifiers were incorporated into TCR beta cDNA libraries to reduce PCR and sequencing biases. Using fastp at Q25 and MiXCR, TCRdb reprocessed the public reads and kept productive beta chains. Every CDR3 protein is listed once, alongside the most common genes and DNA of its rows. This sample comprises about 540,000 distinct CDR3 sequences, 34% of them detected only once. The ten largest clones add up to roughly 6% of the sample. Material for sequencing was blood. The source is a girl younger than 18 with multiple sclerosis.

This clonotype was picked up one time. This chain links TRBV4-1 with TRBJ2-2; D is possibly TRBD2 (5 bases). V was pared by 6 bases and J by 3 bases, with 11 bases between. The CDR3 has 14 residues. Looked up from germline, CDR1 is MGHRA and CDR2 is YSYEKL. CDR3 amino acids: CASSGEGYTGELFF. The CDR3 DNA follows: TGCGCCAGCAGTGGTGAGGGTTACACCGGGGAGCTGTTTTTT.

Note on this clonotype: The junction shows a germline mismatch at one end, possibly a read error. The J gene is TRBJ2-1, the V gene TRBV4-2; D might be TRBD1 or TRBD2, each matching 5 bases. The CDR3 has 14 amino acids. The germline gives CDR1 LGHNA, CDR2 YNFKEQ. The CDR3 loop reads CANSQDGRGYEQFF. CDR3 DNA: TGTGCCAACAGCCAAGACGGTCGGGGCTATGAGCAGTTCTTC.

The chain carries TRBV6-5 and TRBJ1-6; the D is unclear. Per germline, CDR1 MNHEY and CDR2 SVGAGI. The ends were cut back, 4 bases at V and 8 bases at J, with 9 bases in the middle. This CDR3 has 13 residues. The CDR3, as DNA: TGTGCCAGCAGTTCTTATGTTGATTCACCCCTCCACTTT. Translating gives CASSSYVDSPLHF.

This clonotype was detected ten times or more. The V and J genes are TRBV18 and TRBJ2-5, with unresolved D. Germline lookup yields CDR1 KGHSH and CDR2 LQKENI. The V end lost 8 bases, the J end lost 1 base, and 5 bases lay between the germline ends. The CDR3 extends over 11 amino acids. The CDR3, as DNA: TGTGCCAGCAGTCGCCAAGAGACCCAGTACTTC. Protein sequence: CASSRQETQYF.

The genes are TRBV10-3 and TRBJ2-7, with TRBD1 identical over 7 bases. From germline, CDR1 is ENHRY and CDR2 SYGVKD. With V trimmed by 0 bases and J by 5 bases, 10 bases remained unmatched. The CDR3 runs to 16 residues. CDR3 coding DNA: TGTGCCATCAGTGAGTCGATCTTGGGACAGCAGAACGAGCAGTACTTC. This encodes CAISESILGQQNEQYF.

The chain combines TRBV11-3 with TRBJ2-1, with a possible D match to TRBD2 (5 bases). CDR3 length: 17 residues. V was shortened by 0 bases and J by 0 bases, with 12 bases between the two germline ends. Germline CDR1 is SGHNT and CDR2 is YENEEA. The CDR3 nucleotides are TGTGCCAGCAGCTTAGACGGCAGAGAGGGCTCCTACAATGAGCAGTTCTTC. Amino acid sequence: CASSLDGREGSYNEQFF.

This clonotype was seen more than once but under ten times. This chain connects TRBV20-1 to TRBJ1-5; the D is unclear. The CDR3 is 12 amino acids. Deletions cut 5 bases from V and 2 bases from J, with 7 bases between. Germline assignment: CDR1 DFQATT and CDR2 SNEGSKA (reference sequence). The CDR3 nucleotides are TGCAGTGCTGGGCGGGGCAATCAGCCCCAGCATTTT. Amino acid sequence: CSAGRGNQPQHF.

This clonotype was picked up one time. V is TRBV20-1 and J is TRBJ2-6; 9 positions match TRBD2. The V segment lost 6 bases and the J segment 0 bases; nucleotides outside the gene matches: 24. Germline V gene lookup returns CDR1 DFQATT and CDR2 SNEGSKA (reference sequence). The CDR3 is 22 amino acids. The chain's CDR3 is CSAYRAGSGGQLTSSGANVLTF. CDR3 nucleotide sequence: TGCAGTGCCTATAGAGCGGGTAGCGGGGGCCAACTTACAAGCTCTGGGGCCAACGTCCTGACTTTC.